One sample yielded the 26 T cell receptor beta chains listed below, sequenced in a study of T cells in Graves' hyperthyroidism and ophthalmopathy. Amplified TCR beta CDR3 regions derived from RNA transcripts. The HTBI set primed first-round TCR CDR3 RT-PCR. TCRdb re-called the multiplex PCR reads with MiXCR, one entry per CDR3 protein. The table shows roughly 180,000 distinct CDR3 sequences, with over 15% occurring only once. Sequences were obtained from blood. Source of these receptors: a woman in her fifties or sixties with Graves' hyperthyroidism.

This clonotype was observed many times. This chain connects TRBV7-8 to TRBJ2-3; tentative D call: TRBD2 (6 bases). V lost 0 bases, J lost 2 bases, and 12 bases lay in between. The CDR3 is 16 residues long. Per germline, CDR1 SGHVS and CDR2 FQNEAQ. This chain's CDR3 is CASSLADYGTTDTQYF. CDR3 nucleotides: TGTGCCAGCAGCTTAGCGGACTATGGGACCACAGATACGCAGTATTTT.

The chain joins TRBV27 to TRBJ1-2, with D maybe TRBD1 (6 bases). The CDR3 is 14 residues long. Trimming shortened V by 8 bases and J by 7 bases, and 20 bases separated the two germline ends. The germline CDR1 and CDR2 sequences are MNHEY and SMNVEV (reference sequence). The CDR3 nucleotides read TGTGCCAGCTGTATGATGGGGGCGGGCTCTGGCTACACCTTC. It codes for CASCMMGAGSGYTF.

This clonotype was observed at least ten times. This sequence joins TRBV6-1 and TRBJ2-7; D may be TRBD1 (6 bases). The CDR3 length is 11 residues. Germline assignment: CDR1 MNHNS and CDR2 SASEGT. The V end was cut by 6 bases, the J end by 7 bases, with 10 bases between. CDR3 sequence: CASSPDREQYF. The DNA of the CDR3 is TGTGCCAGCAGCCCGGACAGAGAGCAGTACTTC.

This clonotype has a count of ten or more. The chain is built from TRBV20-1 and TRBJ1-1, with D perhaps TRBD1 (5 bases). Deletions cut 1 base from V and 0 bases from J, with 9 bases between. The V gene's germline CDR1 is DFQATT and CDR2 SNEGSKA (reference sequence). This CDR3 is built from 14 residues. As DNA, the CDR3 is TGCAGTGCTAGAGCTGGGGGAATGAACACTGAAGCTTTCTTT. Its translation is CSARAGGMNTEAFF.

V and J are TRBV19 and TRBJ1-3; D gene uncertain. The CDR3 has 15 amino acids. Looked up from germline, CDR1 is LNHDA and CDR2 is SQIVND (reference sequence). The germline V and J ends were trimmed by 0 bases and 2 bases, with 8 bases remaining between them. Here the CDR3 DNA reads TGTGCCAGTAGTATAGACACGAAGCCTGGAAACACCATATATTTT. It specifies CASSIDTKPGNTIYF.

In this sample, this clonotype turned up many times. V is TRBV20-1 and J is TRBJ1-2; TRBD1 agrees at 7 bases. Germline-derived CDR1 and CDR2 are DFQATT and SNEGSKA (reference sequence). This CDR3 is built from 14 residues. Trimming removed 1 base from V and 3 bases from J; junction bases left unmatched: 5. CDR3 sequence: CSARVVTGHYGYTF. The CDR3 DNA reads as TGCAGTGCTAGAGTTGTGACAGGGCACTATGGCTACACCTTC.

Ten or more counts support this clonotype. The V and J genes are TRBV2 and TRBJ1-2; perhaps TRBD1 as D (5 bases). The CDR3 is 15 residues long. V lost 9 bases and J lost 2, with 19 bases in between. The germline V gene encodes CDR1 SNHLY and CDR2 FYNNEI. Written as DNA, the CDR3 is TGTGCCAGTTCAGCGACTGGTACAGGAAACTATGGCTACACCTTC. Protein product: CASSATGTGNYGYTF.

This clonotype was counted at least ten times. V gene TRBV9 combines with J gene TRBJ2-5, with 7 bases fitting TRBD2. V gave up 4 bases and J gave up 4 bases; unmatched junction bases: 7. Looked up from germline, CDR1 is SGDLS and CDR2 is YYNGEE. This CDR3 spans 14 amino acids. This CDR3 reads CASSQLGTTETQYF. The DNA for the CDR3 is TGTGCCAGCAGCCAACTGGGGACTACAGAGACCCAGTACTTC.

This clonotype was observed a few times. The chain uses TRBV3-1 and TRBJ1-2; no reliable D call. V was cut by 0 bases and J by 4 bases, with 18 bases left in between. CDR1 is LGHDT and CDR2 is YNNKEL in the germline V gene (reference sequence). The CDR3 is made up of 17 amino acids. This chain's CDR3 is CASSQDRLEGKLYGYTF. CDR3 DNA: TGTGCCAGCAGCCAAGATAGGTTGGAGGGAAAGCTCTATGGCTACACCTTC.

This chain joins TRBV12-3 or TRBV12-4 and TRBJ2-1, with unresolved D. The CDR3 extends over 13 amino acids. V shed 3 bases and J shed 10 bases, with 13 bases lying between them. The CDR3 sequence: CASSFGRIGEQFF. As DNA, the CDR3 is TGTGCCAGCAGTTTTGGGCGAATCGGGGAGCAGTTCTTC.

This chain connects TRBV7-9 to TRBJ2-7, with 8 bases that match TRBD1. Looked up from germline, CDR1 is SEHNR and CDR2 is FQNEAQ (reference sequence). The CDR3 is 16 amino acids. Losses at the gene ends were 5 bases for V and 0 bases for J; bases not matched to a gene: 9. The CDR3 nucleotides read TGTGCCAGCAGCCACCGGGACAGGAGAAGCTCCTACGAGCAGTACTTC. Translated, it gives CASSHRDRRSSYEQYF.

This clonotype was seen many times. The chain carries TRBV10-2 and TRBJ1-4, with 7 bases matching TRBD1. The length of the CDR3 is 14 residues. Germline CDR1 WSHSY, CDR2 SAAADI. J gave up 7 bases and V 4 bases, and 6 bases lay outside the gene matches. CDR3 DNA sequence: TGCGCCAGCAGTGTAAGCCCAGGGGGTGAAAAACTGTTTTTT. Translated, it gives CASSVSPGGEKLFF.

This clonotype was counted at least ten times. The rearrangement uses TRBV29-1 and TRBJ2-3; D perhaps matches TRBD1 (6 bases). The CDR3 has 12 amino acids. The germline V gene has CDR1 SQVTM and CDR2 ANQGSEA. Trimming shortened V by 4 bases and J by 5 bases, and 10 bases separated the two germline ends. The CDR3 spells CSVGGPRDTQYF. DNA of the CDR3: TGCAGCGTTGGGGGGCCCAGAGATACGCAGTATTTT.

This clonotype was counted ten times or more. The chain couples TRBV20-1 to TRBJ2-5; D remains unclear. CDR3 size: 11 residues. The germline CDR1 and CDR2 sequences are DFQATT and SNEGSKA (reference sequence). V lost 3 bases and J lost 9, with 11 bases in between. Here the CDR3 reads CSASQARAQYF. The CDR3 DNA follows: TGCAGTGCTAGCCAGGCTCGGGCCCAGTACTTC.

J is TRBJ2-1 and V is TRBV11-3; 8 nucleotides match TRBD1. CDR1 and CDR2 (germline): SGHNT, YENEEA. V dropped 8 bases and J dropped 9; count of bases not matched to a gene: 18. This CDR3 has 16 amino acids. Here the CDR3 DNA reads TGTGCCAGCTCGACCGGACAGGGACTGTATGTGGGTGAGCAGTTCTTC. Translated, it gives CASSTGQGLYVGEQFF. Full variable domain (missing parts from reference TRBV11-3 and TRBJ2-1): EAGVVQSPRYKIIEKKQPVAFWCNPISGHNTLYWYLQNLGQGPELLIRYENEEAVDDSQLPKDRFSAERLKGVDSTLKIQPAELGDSAVYLCASSTGQGLYVGEQFFGPGTRLTVL.

This clonotype appeared many times. This rearrangement joins TRBV5-1 to TRBJ2-5, with 8 nucleotides matching TRBD1. The CDR3 is 15 residues long. V shed 4 bases, J shed 2 bases, and the junction held 7 bases outside the gene matches. The germline V gene has CDR1 SGHRS and CDR2 YFSETQ. CDR3 nucleotide sequence: TGCGCCAGCAGCCCCGTGGGACAGGTACAAGAGACCCAGTACTTC. This translates into CASSPVGQVQETQYF.

This rearrangement joins TRBV20-1 to TRBJ2-7; 11 nucleotides line up with TRBD1. This CDR3 has 13 residues. Germline V gene sequence: CDR1 DFQATT, CDR2 SNEGSKA (reference sequence). After removal of 6 bases from V and 4 bases from J, the junction contained 5 bases not matched to a gene. The CDR3 reads CSAVGQGGYEQYF. As DNA, the CDR3 is TGCAGTGCGGTGGGACAGGGGGGATACGAGCAGTACTTC.

This clonotype occurred many times. This chain links TRBV9 with TRBJ2-1, with D perhaps matching TRBD1 or TRBD2 (5 bases each). The CDR3 has 15 amino acids. The V and J ends lost 0 bases and 5 bases respectively, with 12 bases between them. Germline lookup yields CDR1 SGDLS and CDR2 YYNGEE. CDR3 nucleotide sequence: TGTGCCAGCAGCGTAGGGGGGACGGCGAACAATGAGCAGTTCTTC. Translated: CASSVGGTANNEQFF.

In this sample, this clonotype turned up a few times. J is TRBJ2-5 and V is TRBV3-1; D gene unclear. V shed 1 base and J shed 5 bases, with 23 bases lying between them. The CDR3 has 18 residues. Germline lookup yields CDR1 LGHDT and CDR2 YNNKEL (reference sequence). Here the CDR3 reads CASSQVSSSQTVGETQYF. The CDR3 coding sequence is TGTGCCAGCAGCCAAGTGTCATCGAGTCAAACCGTGGGGGAGACCCAGTACTTC.

This clonotype showed up many times. V is TRBV28 and J is TRBJ1-6; D remains ambiguous. The CDR3 loop spans 15 amino acids. Looked up from germline, CDR1 is MDHEN and CDR2 is SYDVKM. The V and J ends lost 2 bases and 10 bases respectively, with 15 bases between them. CDR3 coding DNA: TGTGCCAGCAGTTTAAGGACTGGGAATGGGTCACCCCTCCACTTT. Residues: CASSLRTGNGSPLHF.

This clonotype was picked up many times. This sequence joins TRBV19 and TRBJ2-7, with D possibly TRBD1 on 5 matching bases. CDR1 is LNHDA, CDR2 SQIVND, per germline (reference sequence). V was shortened by 3 bases and J by 2 bases, with 14 bases between the two germline ends. The CDR3 loop spans 15 amino acids. In DNA, the CDR3 is TGTGCCAGTAGTATTTTTGCAGGGTCAACCTACGAGCAGTACTTC. Translated: CASSIFAGSTYEQYF.

The chain has TRBV4-2 and TRBJ2-7, with D maybe TRBD1 (6 bases). Per the germline V gene, CDR1 is LGHNA and CDR2 is YNFKEQ. The V gene lost 0 bases and the J gene lost 4 bases, with 13 bases spanning the gap. This CDR3 comprises 15 residues. This CDR3 reads CASSQDPQGLYEQYF. The CDR3 DNA follows: TGTGCCAGCAGCCAAGATCCTCAGGGGCTGTACGAGCAGTACTTC.

The V call is TRBV18, the J call TRBJ1-5; D might be TRBD1 (6 bases). V was trimmed by 4 bases and J by 6 bases, leaving 16 bases between them. Germline-derived CDR1 and CDR2 are KGHSH and LQKENI. There are 15 residues in the CDR3. The CDR3 DNA reads TGTGCCAGCTCACAAGCAGCAGGGGCGATTCAGCCCCAGCATTTT. This sequence encodes CASSQAAGAIQPQHF.

The J gene is TRBJ1-2, the V gene TRBV5-1; no clear D. Between the trimmed V and J ends, which lost 0 bases and 6 bases, there was a span of 12 bases. Germline CDR1 SGHRS, CDR2 YFSETQ. The CDR3 is 14 residues long. The CDR3 loop is CASSLGVGIDGYTF. DNA for the CDR3: TGCGCCAGCAGCTTGGGAGTGGGGATAGATGGCTACACCTTC.

This clonotype was recorded many times. This chain links TRBV28 with TRBJ1-2, with a possible D match to TRBD1 (6 bases). Trimming removed 5 bases from V and 9 bases from J, with 19 bases in between. Germline V gene sequence: CDR1 MDHEN, CDR2 SYDVKM. The CDR3 runs 14 residues. The CDR3 spells CASSTSLGQGSYTF. Here the CDR3 DNA reads TGTGCCAGCAGTACCTCTCTGGGGCAGGGGAGCTACACCTTC.

The chain couples TRBV5-4 to TRBJ2-7, with D possibly TRBD1 on 5 matching bases. Germline CDR1 and CDR2: SGHNT and YYREEE (reference sequence). The CDR3 has 12 amino acids. V was clipped by 4 bases and J by 7 bases, with 12 bases between them. Written as DNA, the CDR3 is TGTGCCAGCAGCGCACCTCCAGGGGAGCAGTACTTC. Translation: CASSAPPGEQYF.